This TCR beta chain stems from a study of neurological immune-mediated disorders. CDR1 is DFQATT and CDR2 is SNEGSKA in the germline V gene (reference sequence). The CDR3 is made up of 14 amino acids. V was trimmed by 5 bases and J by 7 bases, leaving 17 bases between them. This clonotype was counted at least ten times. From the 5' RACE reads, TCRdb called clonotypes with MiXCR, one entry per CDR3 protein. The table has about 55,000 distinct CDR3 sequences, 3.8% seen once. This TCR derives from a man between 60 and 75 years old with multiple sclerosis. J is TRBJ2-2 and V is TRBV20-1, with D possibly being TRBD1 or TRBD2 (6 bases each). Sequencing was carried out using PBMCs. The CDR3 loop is CSALRGRMGGELFF. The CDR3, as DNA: TGCAGTGCTCTTAGGGGGAGGATGGGCGGGGAGCTGTTTTTT.